The 26 T cell receptor beta chains below were found in one sample sequenced in a study of blood T cells in healthy people across ages. With a J-beta primer mix and a sample-barcoded 5' primer, a second PCR ran 7 to 11 cycles. TCRdb recomputed calls from the 5' RACE reads with MiXCR, one row per CDR3 protein. The sample includes 920,000 or so distinct CDR3 sequences, 45% of them seen just once. The sample comprised blood. These receptors all come from an older woman in good health.

The V gene is TRBV5-1, the J gene TRBJ2-5, with 7 positions matching TRBD1. CDR1 and CDR2 from the germline V gene are SGHRS and YFSETQ. The CDR3 contains 16 residues. After removal of 2 bases from V and 1 base from J, the junction contained 8 bases not matched to a gene. This chain's CDR3 is CASSLARDSPQETQYF. Here the CDR3 DNA reads TGCGCCAGCAGCTTAGCCCGGGACAGTCCCCAAGAGACCCAGTACTTC. Variable domain in full (rest from reference TRBV5-1 and TRBJ2-5): KAGVTQTPRYLIKTRGQQVTLSCSPISGHRSVSWYQQTPGQGLQFLFEYFSETQRNKGNFPGRFSGRQFSNSRSEMNVSTLELGDSALYLCASSLARDSPQETQYFGPGTRLLVL.

This clonotype appeared a few times. V usage is TRBV9 and J usage is TRBJ1-2; 10 bases agree with TRBD1. CDR1 is SGDLS, CDR2 YYNGEE, per germline. Losses at the gene ends were 2 bases for V and 5 bases for J; bases not matched to a gene: 9. The CDR3 is 16 residues long. Written as DNA, the CDR3 is TGTGCCAGCAGCGTGTGGTTGGGGACAGGGGCGTATGGCTACACCTTC. It translates to CASSVWLGTGAYGYTF.

This chain joins TRBV11-1 and TRBJ1-1; TRBD1 might be the D (6 bases). The germline gives CDR1 SGHAT, CDR2 FQDESV (reference sequence). The ends were cut back, 2 bases at V and 3 bases at J, with 10 bases in the middle. This CDR3 region has 14 residues. The CDR3 nucleotides are TGTGCCAGCAGCTTATTGGGGGCGGACACTGAAGCTTTCTTT. This codes for CASSLLGADTEAFF.

The V call is TRBV9, the J call TRBJ2-3; unclear D gene. The CDR3 length is 14 residues. From germline, CDR1 is SGDLS and CDR2 YYNGEE. The germline V and J ends were trimmed by 0 bases and 6 bases, with 11 bases remaining between them. CDR3 bases: TGTGCCAGCAGCGTAGGCGGCGCGGAGGATACGCAGTATTTT. Its translation is CASSVGGAEDTQYF.

This chain connects TRBV24-1 to TRBJ2-3; no clear D. This CDR3 comprises 14 residues. V gave up 5 bases and J gave up 2 bases, with 10 bases separating them. Per the germline V gene, CDR1 is KGHDR and CDR2 is SFDVKD. Written as DNA, the CDR3 is TGTGCCACCAGTGGTCTCAGAGACACAGATACGCAGTATTTT. It codes for CATSGLRDTDTQYF.

This clonotype was seen a handful of times. The rearrangement joins TRBV20-1 to TRBJ2-3, with 9 bases that match TRBD1. The CDR3 has 15 amino acids. Germline V gene data show CDR1 as DFQATT and CDR2 as SNEGSKA (reference sequence). V shed 1 base and J 3 bases; nucleotides not matched to a gene: 5. The CDR3 sequence: CSARGDRVRTDTQYF. For the CDR3, the DNA is TGCAGTGCTAGAGGGGACAGGGTTCGGACAGATACGCAGTATTTT.

In its sample, this clonotype was seen a few times. The V and J genes are TRBV5-1 and TRBJ2-7, with no clear D. The CDR3 is 11 residues long. CDR1 is SGHRS and CDR2 is YFSETQ in the germline V gene. V was trimmed by 4 bases and J by 7 bases, leaving 9 bases between them. The CDR3 reads CASSGTREQYF. The CDR3 bases are TGCGCCAGCAGCGGTACGCGGGAGCAGTACTTC.

This clonotype was seen a single time. The V call is TRBV4-1, the J call TRBJ2-5, with 11 nucleotides matching TRBD2. V lost 2 bases to trimming and J lost 5 bases; unmatched junction nucleotides: 10. Germline loops: CDR1 MGHRA, CDR2 YSYEKL. The CDR3 totals 17 residues. The CDR3 DNA reads TGCGCCAGCAGCCAACGCTTACCTAGCGGGAGGACGGAGACCCAGTACTTC. This gives the protein CASSQRLPSGRTETQYF.

J is TRBJ2-1 and V is TRBV11-2, with D possibly matching TRBD1 (5 bases). Germline V gene lookup returns CDR1 SGHAT and CDR2 FQNNGV. The CDR3 loop spans 16 amino acids. The V end lost 1 base, the J end lost 2 bases, and 12 bases lay between the germline ends. The CDR3 sequence is CASSLVGRVTYNEQFF. The CDR3 DNA follows: TGTGCCAGCAGCTTAGTAGGCAGGGTAACCTACAATGAGCAGTTCTTC.

This chain uses TRBV9 with TRBJ2-5, with 9 bases aligning to TRBD2. The germline CDR1 and CDR2 sequences are SGDLS and YYNGEE. The J segment lost 5 bases and the V segment lost 3 bases, leaving 5 bases of the junction unmatched. CDR3 length equals 14 residues. The CDR3 nucleotides read TGTGCCAGCAGCGGGACTAGCGTTAGGGAGACCCAGTACTTC. Residues: CASSGTSVRETQYF.

This clonotype has only a few counts. The V and J genes are TRBV4-2 and TRBJ2-1, with unresolved D. Trimming cost V 1 base and J 9 bases, with 10 bases left between them. This CDR3 region has 13 residues. Germline values: CDR1 LGHNA, CDR2 YNFKEQ. This chain's CDR3 is CASSQGPASEQFF. The CDR3 nucleotides are TGTGCCAGCAGCCAAGGACCCGCAAGTGAGCAGTTCTTC.

This clonotype was observed a few times. The CDR3 DNA follows: TGCAGCATACTCGGGACTTCACCCAACACAGATACGCAGTATTTT. This codes for CSILGTSPNTDTQYF. The chain links TRBV29-1 to TRBJ2-3; possible D gene TRBD2, 6 bases. This CDR3 is built from 15 residues. V dropped 8 bases and J dropped 2 bases, with 20 bases sitting between them. Germline values: CDR1 SQVTM, CDR2 ANQGSEA.

The chain recombines TRBV27 with TRBJ1-6, with D uncertain. Germline lookup yields CDR1 MNHEY and CDR2 SMNVEV (reference sequence). The CDR3 consists of 15 residues. Trimming pared 7 bases from V and 10 bases from J, leaving 20 bases between. The CDR3 DNA reads as TGTGCCAGCAATGCCCTCTGGACCCCCGGATCACCCCTCCACTTT. Protein sequence: CASNALWTPGSPLHF.

The chain combines TRBV12-3 or TRBV12-4 with TRBJ2-1; D uncertain. V was pared by 5 bases and J by 6 bases, with 17 bases between. CDR3 length equals 15 residues. The CDR3 loop reads CASSPTSIAANEQFF. DNA of the CDR3: TGTGCCAGCAGTCCGACCTCTATAGCAGCCAATGAGCAGTTCTTC.

The rearrangement links TRBV7-2 to TRBJ1-5; 7 bases fit TRBD1. After removal of 1 base from V and 1 base from J, the junction contained 1 base not matched to a gene. The CDR3 length is 15 residues. CDR1 and CDR2 (germline): SGHTA, FQGNSA. CDR3 coding DNA: TGTGCCAGCAGCTTAGAGGGACAGAGCAATCAGCCCCAGCATTTT. Protein sequence: CASSLEGQSNQPQHF.

Concerning this clonotype: A clone one base away is much larger, so this may be a read error. V gene TRBV7-2 combines with J gene TRBJ2-1; D not resolved. Germline V gene lookup returns CDR1 SGHTA and CDR2 FQGNSA. The CDR3 runs 14 residues. DNA for the CDR3: TGTGCCATCAGCTTAGCAGGTAACCACAATGAGCAGTTCTTC. Amino acids: CAISLAGNHNEQFF. Drawing the rest from reference TRBV7-2 and TRBJ2-1, the complete variable domain is GAGVSQSPSNKVTEKGKDVELRCDPISGHTALYWYRQSLGQGLEFLIYFQGNSAPDKSGLPSDRFSAERTGGSVSTLTIQRTQQEDSAVYLCAISLAGNHNEQFFGPGTRLTVL.

The chain links TRBV5-6 to TRBJ2-6; TRBD1 agrees at 7 bases. From germline, CDR1 is SGHDT and CDR2 YYEEEE. The CDR3 runs to 18 residues. Trimming at V came to 4 bases and at J to 0 bases, leaving 10 bases not matched to a gene. The CDR3 reads CASSLATGALSGANVLTF. The CDR3 nucleotides are TGTGCCAGCAGCCTAGCAACAGGGGCCCTCTCTGGGGCCAACGTCCTGACTTTC.

As concerns this clonotype: The junction does not match germline at one end; this may be a read error. The chain couples TRBV11-2 to TRBJ2-4; 11 positions match TRBD2. The tail of the sequence fits TRBJ2-7 better, so the J call may be wrong. Germline V CDR1 and CDR2: SGHAT, FQNNGV. The CDR3 has 16 amino acids. In DNA, the CDR3 is TGTGCCAGCATCTTAGCGGGAGGGCCCGGTATCTACGAGCAGTACTTC. Protein product: CASILAGGPGIYEQYF.

This clonotype was observed a handful of times. The rearrangement uses TRBV25-1 and TRBJ2-5, with TRBD2 matching over 13 bases. Per the germline V gene, CDR1 is MGHDK and CDR2 is SYGVNS. J lost 8 bases, V lost 3 bases, and 6 bases had no gene match. The CDR3 loop spans 15 amino acids. The CDR3 is CASSEGLAGRGTQYF. CDR3 nucleotide sequence: TGTGCCAGCAGTGAGGGACTAGCGGGACGGGGCACCCAGTACTTC.

This chain connects TRBV7-9 to TRBJ2-7, with TRBD1 identical over 7 bases. Trimming took 10 bases from V and 1 from J; bases not matched to a gene: 7. The V gene's germline CDR1 is SEHNR and CDR2 FQNEAQ (reference sequence). This CDR3 has 13 amino acids. CDR3 loop: CATSGQRSYEQYF. The CDR3 nucleotides read TGTGCCACGTCGGGACAGAGATCCTACGAGCAGTACTTC.

The CDR3 DNA is TGTGCCATCAGTGACTGGCAGGAGCGCTCCTACGAGCAGTACTTC. Its translation is CAISDWQERSYEQYF. The J gene is TRBJ2-7, the V gene TRBV10-3; D gene unclear. V was shortened by 3 bases and J by 0 bases, with 12 bases between the two germline ends. Per germline, CDR1 ENHRY and CDR2 SYGVKD. The CDR3 loop spans 15 amino acids.

The chain has TRBV13 and TRBJ2-7, with D possibly TRBD2 on 7 matching bases. This CDR3 spans 15 amino acids. V lost 5 bases and J 3 bases, leaving 17 bases between the germline ends. Germline CDR1 PRHDT, CDR2 FYEKMQ (reference sequence). Here the CDR3 DNA reads TGTGCCAGCAGCACCAGGGGAGGGGGTGACTACGAGCAGTACTTC. Translating it yields CASSTRGGGDYEQYF.

The chain joins TRBV20-1 to TRBJ2-7; D not certain. The J call is uncertain, as TRBJ2-5 better fits the DNA end. The CDR3 is 13 amino acids. Germline lookup yields CDR1 DFQATT and CDR2 SNEGSKA (reference sequence). The chain's CDR3 is CSARLPNGETQYF. The CDR3 region has the DNA TGCAGTGCTAGATTACCCAATGGGGAGACCCAGTACTTC.

This clonotype was seen only a few times. This chain links TRBV6-6 with TRBJ2-4; possible D gene TRBD2, 6 bases. The J call could be wrong; TRBJ2-7 is a better fit for the DNA end. Germline V gives CDR1 MNHNY, CDR2 SVGAGI (reference sequence). The CDR3 has 15 amino acids. For the CDR3, the DNA is TGTGCCAGCAGTTACTCCCGGGGAGGATCCTACGAGCAGTACTTC. Its protein product is CASSYSRGGSYEQYF.

This chain uses TRBV7-9 with TRBJ2-1; D may be TRBD1 or TRBD2 (6 bases each). This CDR3 is 15 amino acids long. Trimming removed 2 bases at V and 9 bases at J, with 17 bases between. Germline CDR1 SEHNR, CDR2 FQNEAQ (reference sequence). The DNA of the CDR3 is TGTGCCAGCAGCTTAACACAGGGAGGACGGGGTGAGCAGTTCTTC. Encoded protein: CASSLTQGGRGEQFF.

The chain carries TRBV5-1 and TRBJ2-5, with a weak D call TRBD2 (6 bases). V was cut by 4 bases and J by 1 base, with 17 bases left in between. The germline V gene encodes CDR1 SGHRS and CDR2 YFSETQ. The length of the CDR3 is 16 residues. CDR3 in DNA: TGCGCCAGCAGCCAACTACCTAGCGCTACCCAAGAGACCCAGTACTTC. It translates to CASSQLPSATQETQYF.